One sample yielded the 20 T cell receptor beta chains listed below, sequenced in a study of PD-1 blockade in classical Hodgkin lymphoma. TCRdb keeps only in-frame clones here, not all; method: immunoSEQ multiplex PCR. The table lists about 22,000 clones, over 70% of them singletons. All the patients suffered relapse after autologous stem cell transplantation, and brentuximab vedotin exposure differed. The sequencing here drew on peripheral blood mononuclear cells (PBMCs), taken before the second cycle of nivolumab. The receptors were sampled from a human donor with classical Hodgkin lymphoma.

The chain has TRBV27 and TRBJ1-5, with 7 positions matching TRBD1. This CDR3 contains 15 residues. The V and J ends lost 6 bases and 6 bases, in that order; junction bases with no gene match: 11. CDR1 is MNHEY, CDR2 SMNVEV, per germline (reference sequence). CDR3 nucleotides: TGTGCCAGCAGACGGGGGACAGACAGCTTTCAGCCCCAGCATTTT. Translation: CASRRGTDSFQPQHF.

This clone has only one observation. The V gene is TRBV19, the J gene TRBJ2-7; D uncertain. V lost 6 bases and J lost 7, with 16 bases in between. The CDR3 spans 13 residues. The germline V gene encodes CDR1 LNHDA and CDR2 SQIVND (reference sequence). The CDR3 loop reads CASSEMSPGEQYF. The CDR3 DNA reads TGTGCCAGTAGCGAGATGTCCCCCGGGGAGCAGTACTTC.

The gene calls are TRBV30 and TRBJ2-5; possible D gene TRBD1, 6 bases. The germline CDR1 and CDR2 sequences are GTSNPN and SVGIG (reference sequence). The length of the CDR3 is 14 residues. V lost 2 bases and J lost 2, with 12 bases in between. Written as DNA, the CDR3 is TGTGCCTGGAGTCCTGACAGGAGACAAGAGACCCAGTACTTC. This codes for CAWSPDRRQETQYF.

This CDR3 reads CASSDRGFKDTQYF. The CDR3 bases are TGTGCCAGCAGCGACAGGGGGTTCAAAGATACGCAGTATTTT. The rearrangement links TRBV25-1 to TRBJ2-3; TRBD1 agrees at 9 bases. The CDR3 has 14 amino acids. Germline CDR1 MGHDK, CDR2 SYGVNS. With 6 bases clipped from V and 5 bases from J, the junction kept 6 bases outside the gene matches.

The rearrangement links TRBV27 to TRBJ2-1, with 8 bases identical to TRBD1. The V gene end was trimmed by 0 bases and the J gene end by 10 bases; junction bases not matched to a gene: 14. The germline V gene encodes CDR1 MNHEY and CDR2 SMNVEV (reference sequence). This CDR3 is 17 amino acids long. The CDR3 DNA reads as TGTGCCAGCAGTTTATCTAAGGGGCAGGGGGCGATGAACGAGCAGTTCTTC. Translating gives CASSLSKGQGAMNEQFF.

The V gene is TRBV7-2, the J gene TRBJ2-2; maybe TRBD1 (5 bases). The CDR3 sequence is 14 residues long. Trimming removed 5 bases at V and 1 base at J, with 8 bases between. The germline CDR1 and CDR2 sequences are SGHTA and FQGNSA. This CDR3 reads CASSRTMNTGELFF. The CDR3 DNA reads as TGTGCCAGCAGCAGGACAATGAACACCGGGGAGCTGTTTTTT.

CDR3 sequence: CASEGHGPSYEQYF. The DNA for the CDR3 is TGTGCCAGCGAAGGCCATGGGCCCTCCTACGAGCAGTACTTC. This chain uses TRBV28 with TRBJ2-7; D unresolved. There are 14 residues in the CDR3. In germline, CDR1 is MDHEN, CDR2 SYDVKM. Trimming shortened V by 8 bases and J by 0 bases, and 14 bases separated the two germline ends. The full variable domain, in which reference TRBV28 and TRBJ2-7 provide the parts outside the CDR3, is DVKVTQSSRYLVKRTGEKVFLECVQDMDHENMFWYRQDPGLGLRLIYFSYDVKMKEKGDIPEGYSVSREKKERFSLILESASTNQTSMYLCASEGHGPSYEQYFGPGTRLTVT.

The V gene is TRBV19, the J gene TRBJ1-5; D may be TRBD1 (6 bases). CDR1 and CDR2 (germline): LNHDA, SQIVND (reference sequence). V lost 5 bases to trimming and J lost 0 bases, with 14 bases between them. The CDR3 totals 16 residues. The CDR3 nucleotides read TGTGCCAGTAGTGAACGGACAGTCTATAGCAATCAGCCCCAGCATTTT. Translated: CASSERTVYSNQPQHF.

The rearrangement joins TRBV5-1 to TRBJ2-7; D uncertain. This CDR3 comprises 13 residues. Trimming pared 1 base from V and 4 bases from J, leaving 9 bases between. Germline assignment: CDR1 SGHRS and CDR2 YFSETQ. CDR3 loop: CASSLTSSYEQYF. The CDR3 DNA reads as TGCGCCAGCAGCTTGACATCGAGTTACGAGCAGTACTTC.

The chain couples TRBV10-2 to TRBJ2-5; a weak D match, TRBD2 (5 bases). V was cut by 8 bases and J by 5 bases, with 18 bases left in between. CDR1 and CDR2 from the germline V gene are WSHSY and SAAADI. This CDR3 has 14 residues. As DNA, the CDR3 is TGCGCCAGCGCCGAACCGGCCAGAGGGGAGACCCAGTACTTC. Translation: CASAEPARGETQYF.

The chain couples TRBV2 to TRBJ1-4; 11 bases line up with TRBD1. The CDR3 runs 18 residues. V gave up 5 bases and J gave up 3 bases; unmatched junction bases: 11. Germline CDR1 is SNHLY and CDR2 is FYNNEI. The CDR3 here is CASSPPGQGVLANEKLFF. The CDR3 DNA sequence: TGTGCCAGCAGTCCCCCGGGACAGGGGGTGTTGGCTAATGAAAAACTGTTTTTT.

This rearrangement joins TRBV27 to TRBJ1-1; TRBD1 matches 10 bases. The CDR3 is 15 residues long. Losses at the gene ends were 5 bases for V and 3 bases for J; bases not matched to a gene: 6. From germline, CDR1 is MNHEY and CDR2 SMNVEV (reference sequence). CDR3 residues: CASSRLGQGDTEAFF. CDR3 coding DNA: TGTGCCAGCAGTCGGCTCGGACAGGGGGACACTGAAGCTTTCTTT.

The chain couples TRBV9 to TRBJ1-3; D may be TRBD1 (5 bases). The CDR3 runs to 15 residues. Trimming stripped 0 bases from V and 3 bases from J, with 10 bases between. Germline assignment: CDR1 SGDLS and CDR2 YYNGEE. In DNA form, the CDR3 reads TGTGCCAGCAGCGTAGGTGCGGGGGATGGAAACACCATATATTTT. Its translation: CASSVGAGDGNTIYF.

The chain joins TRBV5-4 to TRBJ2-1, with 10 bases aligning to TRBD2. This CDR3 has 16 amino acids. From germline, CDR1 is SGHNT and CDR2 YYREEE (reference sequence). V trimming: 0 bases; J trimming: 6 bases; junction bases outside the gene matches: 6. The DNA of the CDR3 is TGTGCCAGCAGCTTGGCTAGCGGGAGATCGTTCAATGAGCAGTTCTTC. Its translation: CASSLASGRSFNEQFF.

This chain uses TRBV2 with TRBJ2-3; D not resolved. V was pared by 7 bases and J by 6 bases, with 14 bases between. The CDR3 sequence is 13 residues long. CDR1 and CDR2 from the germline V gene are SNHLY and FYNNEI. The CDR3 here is CASMESKVDTQYF. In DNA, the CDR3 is TGTGCCAGCATGGAATCGAAAGTCGATACGCAGTATTTT.

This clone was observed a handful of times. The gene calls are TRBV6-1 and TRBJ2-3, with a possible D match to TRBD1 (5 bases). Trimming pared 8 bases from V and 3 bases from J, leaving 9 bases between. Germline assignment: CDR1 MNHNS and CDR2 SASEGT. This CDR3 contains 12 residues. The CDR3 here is CASRQYTDTQYF. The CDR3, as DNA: TGTGCCAGCCGACAGTATACAGATACGCAGTATTTT.

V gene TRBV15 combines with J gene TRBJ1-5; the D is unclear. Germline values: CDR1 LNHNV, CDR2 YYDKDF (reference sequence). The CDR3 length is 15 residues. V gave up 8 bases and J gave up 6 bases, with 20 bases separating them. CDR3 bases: TGTGCCACCGGACCAAGGGATAATGGCGTTCAGCCCCAGCATTTT. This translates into CATGPRDNGVQPQHF. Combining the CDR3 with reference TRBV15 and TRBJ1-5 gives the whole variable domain DAMVIQNPRYQVTQFGKPVTLSCSQTLNHNVMYWYQQKSSQAPKLLFHYYDKDFNNEADTPDNFQSRRPNTSFCFLDIRSPGLGDTAMYLCATGPRDNGVQPQHFGDGTRLSIL.

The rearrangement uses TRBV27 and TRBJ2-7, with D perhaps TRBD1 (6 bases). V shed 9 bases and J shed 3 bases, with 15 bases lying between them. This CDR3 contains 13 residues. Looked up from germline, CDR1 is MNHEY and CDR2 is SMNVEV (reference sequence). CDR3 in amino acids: CASKTGTNYEQYF. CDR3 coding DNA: TGTGCCAGTAAAACTGGGACAAACTACGAGCAGTACTTC.

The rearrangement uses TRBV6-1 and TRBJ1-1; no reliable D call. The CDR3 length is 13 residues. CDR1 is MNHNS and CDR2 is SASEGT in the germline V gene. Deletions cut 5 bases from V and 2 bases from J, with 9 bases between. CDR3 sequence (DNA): TGTGCCAGCAGTTCCCCAGTTAACACTGAAGCTTTCTTT. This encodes CASSSPVNTEAFF.

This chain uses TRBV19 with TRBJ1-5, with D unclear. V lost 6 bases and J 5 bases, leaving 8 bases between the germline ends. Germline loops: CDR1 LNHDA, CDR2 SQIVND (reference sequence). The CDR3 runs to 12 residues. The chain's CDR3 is CASRSEDQPQHF. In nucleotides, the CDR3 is TGTGCCAGTAGATCTGAAGATCAGCCCCAGCATTTT.